The 13 T cell receptor beta chains presented below share a single source sample, sequenced in a study of blood T cell repertoires in COVID-19. Repertoires were generated with immunoSEQ multiplex PCR, while TCRdb's copy carries only in-frame clones and drops some. The sample lists about 91,000 clones; more than 75% were seen once. Sequencing used peripheral blood. These receptors were taken from a man between 65 and 85 years old with acute or convalescent COVID-19.

The chain uses TRBV6-5 and TRBJ2-7, with TRBD2 as a possible D gene (5 bases). Germline CDR1 reads MNHEY; CDR2 reads SVGAGI. The CDR3 spans 15 residues. The V end lost 6 bases, the J end lost 1 base, and 16 bases lay between the germline ends. This CDR3 is CASSFDGGGSYEQYV. CDR3 bases: TGTGCCAGCAGCTTCGACGGCGGCGGGTCCTACGAGCAGTACGTC.

This clone rates as medium-sized (0.01 to 0.1%). The chain joins TRBV6-2 or TRBV6-3 to TRBJ1-4; D remains ambiguous. Looked up from germline, CDR1 is MNHEY and CDR2 is SVGEGT. V was shortened by 0 bases and J by 7 bases, with 12 bases between the two germline ends. The CDR3 length is 15 residues. Here the CDR3 reads CASSYSGYSGEKLFF. The CDR3 DNA sequence: TGTGCCAGCAGTTACTCGGGGTATAGCGGTGAAAAACTGTTTTTT.

The rearrangement uses TRBV14 and TRBJ2-5; tentative D call: TRBD1 (5 bases). Trimming shortened V by 1 base and J by 5 bases, and 14 bases separated the two germline ends. This CDR3 region has 15 residues. Germline V gene sequence: CDR1 SGHDN, CDR2 FVKESK. Here the CDR3 DNA reads TGTGCCAGCAGCCAAGGTCAGGGTTTCATGGAGACCCAGTACTTC. Its protein is CASSQGQGFMETQYF.

This chain uses TRBV11-3 with TRBJ2-2; 16 bases agree with TRBD2. Trimming removed 5 bases from V and 0 bases from J; junction bases left unmatched: 9. The CDR3 covers 20 residues. Germline V gives CDR1 SGHNT, CDR2 YENEEA. The CDR3 DNA sequence: TGTGCCAGCAGCCGTTACCCCGGGACTAGCGGGGGGGCGAACACCGGGGAGCTGTTTTTT. This sequence encodes CASSRYPGTSGGANTGELFF.

The chain is built from TRBV7-2 and TRBJ2-5, with D unclear. Trimming took 1 base from V and 2 from J, leaving 11 bases between them. CDR3 length: 15 amino acids. CDR1 SGHTA and CDR2 FQGNSA come from the germline V gene. For the CDR3, the DNA is TGTGCCAGCAGCTTAGGGCTAGGCCCGCAAGAGACCCAGTACTTC. Protein: CASSLGLGPQETQYF. The whole variable domain, remainder taken from reference TRBV7-2 and TRBJ2-5, is GAGVSQSPSNKVTEKGKDVELRCDPISGHTALYWYRQSLGQGLEFLIYFQGNSAPDKSGLPSDRFSAERTGGSVSTLTIQRTQQEDSAVYLCASSLGLGPQETQYFGPGTRLLVL.

The chain couples TRBV9 to TRBJ2-1; D gene uncertain. Germline V CDR1 and CDR2: SGDLS, YYNGEE. V was shortened by 5 bases and J by 4 bases, with 13 bases between the two germline ends. The CDR3 runs to 14 residues. The CDR3 loop is CASSPDLLYNEQFF. CDR3 DNA: TGTGCCAGCAGTCCAGATCTCCTTTACAATGAGCAGTTCTTC.

The chain joins TRBV5-1 to TRBJ2-2; TRBD1 matches at 8 bases. V lost 2 bases, J lost 5 bases, and 5 bases stayed unmatched. The CDR3 length is 15 residues. The V gene's germline CDR1 is SGHRS and CDR2 YFSETQ. The CDR3 region is CASSFRTGSTGELFF. CDR3 DNA sequence: TGCGCCAGCAGCTTTAGGACAGGGTCAACCGGGGAGCTGTTTTTT.

The J gene is TRBJ1-2, the V gene TRBV5-1; possible D gene TRBD1, 6 bases. The CDR3 sequence is 15 residues long. Germline CDR1 and CDR2: SGHRS and YFSETQ. The V and J ends lost 0 bases and 2 bases respectively, with 11 bases between them. Here the CDR3 reads CASSLGPGANYGYTF. CDR3 nucleotide sequence: TGCGCCAGCAGCTTGGGGCCAGGGGCCAACTATGGCTACACCTTC.

The chain combines TRBV7-8 with TRBJ2-3; 8 bases map to TRBD2. CDR3 length: 16 amino acids. V gave up 1 base and J gave up 0 bases; unmatched junction bases: 3. Germline V gene sequence: CDR1 SGHVS, CDR2 FQNEAQ. DNA for the CDR3: TGTGCCAGCAGCTTAGTGGCGGGGGGTAGCACAGATACGCAGTATTTT. This encodes CASSLVAGGSTDTQYF.

This chain links TRBV7-9 with TRBJ1-5; 7 nucleotides align to TRBD1. With 4 bases clipped from V and 7 bases from J, the junction kept 1 base outside the gene matches. Germline values: CDR1 SEHNR, CDR2 FQNEAQ (reference sequence). The CDR3 length is 12 residues. In DNA, the CDR3 is TGTGCCAGCAGCTCACAGGGGCAGCCCCAGCATTTT. It codes for CASSSQGQPQHF.

The chain couples TRBV5-5 to TRBJ2-3; 8 nucleotides line up with TRBD2. The CDR3 contains 15 residues. Germline assignment: CDR1 SGHKS and CDR2 YYEKEE (reference sequence). V was clipped by 1 base and J by 5 bases; unmatched bases: 6. The CDR3 DNA is TGTGCCAGCAGCTTGTTAGCGGGACGGATAGATACGCAGTATTTT. Protein product: CASSLLAGRIDTQYF.

The CDR3 loop reads CASNNRERTQYF. CDR3 DNA: TGTGCCAGCAATAACAGGGAGCGGACGCAGTATTTT. V usage is TRBV6-5 and J usage is TRBJ2-3; D might be TRBD1 (6 bases). The CDR3 is made up of 12 amino acids. Germline lookup yields CDR1 MNHEY and CDR2 SVGAGI. V lost 7 bases and J lost 9, with 14 bases in between.

This clone was counted a single time. The rearrangement links TRBV5-6 to TRBJ1-2; TRBD1 agrees at 7 bases. Germline V lookup: CDR1 SGHDT, CDR2 YYEEEE. The CDR3 sequence is 13 residues long. V was clipped by 4 bases and J by 0 bases; unmatched bases: 0. CDR3 region: CASSGQANYGYTF. The CDR3 DNA sequence: TGTGCCAGCAGCGGACAGGCTAACTATGGCTACACCTTC.